The present T cell receptor beta chain was sequenced within a study of pediatric ulcerative colitis. During colonoscopy, one to two rectal pinch biopsies were collected. Sequencing used immunoSEQ multiplex PCR; TCRdb keeps in-frame clones, though not all of them. In the table there are about 35,000 clones, around 80% of which are singletons. Trimming cost V 8 bases and J 7 bases; bases outside gene matches: 11. This CDR3 has 15 residues. Germline values: CDR1 MNHEY, CDR2 SMNVEV (reference sequence). V is TRBV27 and J is TRBJ2-1, with 10 bases identical to TRBD1. The sample consisted of gut tissue. This TCR was sampled from a boy aged 5-17 years with mild ulcerative colitis. The CDR3 loop is CASHRTGQGGNEQFF. The CDR3 bases are TGTGCCAGCCACCGTACAGGACAGGGGGGAAATGAGCAGTTCTTC.